The 20 T cell receptor beta chains given below trace back to one sample, sequenced in a study of T cells after yellow fever vaccination. Each CDR3 protein gets one entry after TCRdb re-called the 5' RACE reads with MiXCR. Of just over 300,000 distinct CDR3 sequences in the sample, approximately 3.8% are singletons; the top ten hold less than 25%. Sequencing used PBMCs, obtained on the day of the yellow fever booster vaccination. The source is a man between 18 and 35 years old who received the YFV17D yellow fever vaccine.

This clonotype was recorded a few times. The J gene is TRBJ2-6, the V gene TRBV4-2; the D gene is possibly TRBD1 (5 bases). The CDR3 has 16 residues. V lost 2 bases and J 0 bases, leaving 8 bases between the germline ends. Germline values: CDR1 LGHNA, CDR2 YNFKEQ. The CDR3 DNA is TGTGCCAGCAGCCAACCAGACAGCTCTGGGGCCAACGTCCTGACTTTC. Translated: CASSQPDSSGANVLTF.

The gene calls are TRBV20-1 and TRBJ1-2; weak D call: TRBD1 (5 bases). This CDR3 has 12 residues. V lost 5 bases and J lost 0, with 7 bases in between. Looked up from germline, CDR1 is DFQATT and CDR2 is SNEGSKA (reference sequence). CDR3 nucleotides: TGCAGTGCTCGGGACCCTAACTATGGCTACACCTTC. This encodes CSARDPNYGYTF.

This clonotype was detected many times. Here the CDR3 reads CASSLLGEGWAGYTF. CDR3 bases: TGCGCCAGCAGCCTCCTAGGGGAGGGGTGGGCTGGCTACACCTTC. J is TRBJ1-2 and V is TRBV4-1; TRBD1 might be the D (5 bases). Germline CDR1 reads MGHRA; CDR2 reads YSYEKL. Trimming stripped 4 bases from V and 7 bases from J, with 19 bases between. This CDR3 is 15 amino acids long.

This clonotype occurred many times. The chain links TRBV5-1 to TRBJ2-2, with D uncertain. The CDR3 extends over 16 amino acids. Germline V gene sequence: CDR1 SGHRS, CDR2 YFSETQ. V was shortened by 0 bases and J by 4 bases, with 13 bases between the two germline ends. CDR3 sequence: CASSLVGMRGTGELFF. Here the CDR3 DNA reads TGCGCCAGCAGCTTGGTAGGGATGCGAGGCACCGGGGAGCTGTTTTTT.

V is TRBV6-4 and J is TRBJ2-3, with D uncertain. V was cut by 7 bases and J by 6 bases, with 11 bases left in between. The germline V gene has CDR1 MRHNA and CDR2 SNTAGT. This CDR3 comprises 12 residues. CDR3 residues: CASIAQRDTQYF. CDR3 nucleotides: TGTGCCAGCATCGCACAAAGGGATACGCAGTATTTT.

This clonotype was observed many times. The chain combines TRBV7-9 with TRBJ1-4, with D perhaps matching TRBD1 (5 bases). This CDR3 is built from 14 residues. The germline gives CDR1 SEHNR, CDR2 FQNEAQ (reference sequence). Trimming removed 6 bases at V and 6 bases at J, with 14 bases between. The CDR3 DNA is TGTGCCAGCAGTCGTGGGGCCGAGGATGAAAAACTGTTTTTT. Translated: CASSRGAEDEKLFF.

This clonotype was detected many times. The chain is built from TRBV3-1 and TRBJ2-7; 8 nucleotides line up with TRBD2. The CDR3 contains 15 residues. The germline CDR1 and CDR2 sequences are LGHDT and YNNKEL (reference sequence). V gave up 8 bases and J gave up 3 bases; unmatched junction bases: 12. CDR3 DNA: TGTGCCAGCTCTCAAACCGGGGGGGCAAACTACGAGCAGTACTTC. This encodes CASSQTGGANYEQYF.

This chain connects TRBV20-1 to TRBJ2-7; D uncertain. The CDR3 length is 13 residues. Trimming stripped 1 base from V and 2 bases from J, with 9 bases between. Germline loops: CDR1 DFQATT, CDR2 SNEGSKA (reference sequence). CDR3 loop: CSARGRSAYEQYF. Here the CDR3 DNA reads TGCAGTGCTAGAGGTCGATCTGCCTACGAGCAGTACTTC.

This clonotype was recorded many times. The chain links TRBV7-9 to TRBJ2-3; D gene unclear. The CDR3 is made up of 14 amino acids. V was trimmed by 1 base and J by 4 bases, leaving 9 bases between them. Germline assignment: CDR1 SEHNR and CDR2 FQNEAQ (reference sequence). The CDR3 loop is CASSLVFPPDTQYF. As DNA, the CDR3 is TGTGCCAGCAGCTTAGTGTTTCCGCCAGATACGCAGTATTTT.

This clonotype was seen a few times. The chain joins TRBV12-3 or TRBV12-4 to TRBJ2-2; TRBD2 matches at 8 bases. The J segment lost 4 bases and the V segment lost 6 bases, leaving 4 bases of the junction unmatched. The CDR3 consists of 14 residues. CDR3 amino acids: CASSPGGGTGELFF. The CDR3 DNA reads as TGTGCCAGCAGCCCGGGGGGGGGCACCGGGGAGCTGTTTTTT.

This clonotype was detected many times. The chain is built from TRBV5-1 and TRBJ2-2, with D unresolved. V lost 1 base to trimming and J lost 6 bases, with 10 bases between them. In germline, CDR1 is SGHRS, CDR2 YFSETQ. CDR3 length equals 14 residues. CDR3 coding DNA: TGCGCCAGCAGCTTGATTCCCGGTCCCGGGGAGCTGTTTTTT. Its translation is CASSLIPGPGELFF.

The CDR3 bases are TGTGCCAGCAGCCCTAGGGCGGGGGCAAGAAACACCATATATTTT. The encoded protein is CASSPRAGARNTIYF. This rearrangement joins TRBV12-3 or TRBV12-4 to TRBJ1-3; weak D call: TRBD1 (6 bases). Trimming left V 6 bases short and J 5 bases short, with 17 bases between. The CDR3 has 15 residues.

This clonotype was detected ten times or more. The chain combines TRBV20-1 with TRBJ1-5; D perhaps matches TRBD1 (6 bases). Germline CDR1 is DFQATT and CDR2 is SNEGSKA (reference sequence). Trimming removed 4 bases at V and 4 bases at J, with 11 bases between. The CDR3 has 13 residues. Written as DNA, the CDR3 is TGCAGTGCTATGAGGGGGGCAAATCAGCCCCAGCATTTT. Its protein product is CSAMRGANQPQHF.

This clonotype was seen a few times. CDR3 in amino acids: CASSRGQHSGANVLTF. CDR3 nucleotides: TGTGCCAGCAGCCGGGGACAGCACTCTGGGGCCAACGTCCTGACTTTC. The V gene is TRBV3-1, the J gene TRBJ2-6; 7 bases line up with TRBD1. CDR1 LGHDT and CDR2 YNNKEL come from the germline V gene (reference sequence). The J segment lost 0 bases and the V segment lost 4 bases, leaving 3 bases of the junction unmatched. This CDR3 spans 16 amino acids.

The sample holds many counts of this clonotype. The chain links TRBV7-7 to TRBJ2-3; the D is unclear. The V gene's germline CDR1 is SSHAT and CDR2 FNYEAQ (reference sequence). V shed 3 bases and J shed 1 base, with 5 bases lying between them. The CDR3 contains 13 residues. This CDR3 reads CASSFTGTDTQYF. DNA of the CDR3: TGTGCCAGCAGCTTCACAGGCACAGATACGCAGTATTTT.

This clonotype has at least ten counts. This chain connects TRBV28 to TRBJ1-2; 7 bases agree with TRBD1. Germline lookup yields CDR1 MDHEN and CDR2 SYDVKM. This CDR3 spans 19 amino acids. With V trimmed by 3 bases and J by 0 bases, 16 bases remained unmatched. This CDR3 is CASSFKGGTVRQANYGYTF. The CDR3 nucleotides are TGTGCCAGCAGTTTCAAAGGGGGGACAGTAAGACAAGCTAACTATGGCTACACCTTC.

The V and J genes are TRBV27 and TRBJ2-5, with TRBD2 matching over 8 bases. Germline V gives CDR1 MNHEY, CDR2 SMNVEV (reference sequence). The CDR3 has 15 amino acids. V gave up 8 bases and J gave up 5 bases; unmatched junction bases: 13. CDR3: CASAPGSSGAETQYF. The DNA of the CDR3 is TGTGCCAGCGCCCCCGGGAGTAGCGGGGCTGAGACCCAGTACTTC.

This clonotype was counted a few times. The chain joins TRBV20-1 to TRBJ2-1; 7 bases map to TRBD1. The J segment lost 4 bases and the V segment lost 3 bases, leaving 6 bases of the junction unmatched. CDR1 is DFQATT and CDR2 is SNEGSKA in the germline V gene (reference sequence). This CDR3 comprises 14 residues. CDR3 amino acids: CSASSGQPYNEQFF. In nucleotides, the CDR3 is TGCAGTGCTAGTTCGGGACAGCCTTACAATGAGCAGTTCTTC.

There are many counts of this clonotype. The CDR3 nucleotides read TGCGCCAGTACAAGAAGCAGGGGACACGAGCAGTACTTC. Its translation is CASTRSRGHEQYF. V and J are TRBV5-1 and TRBJ2-7; the D gene is possibly TRBD1 (6 bases). The CDR3 is 13 residues long. Germline CDR1 is SGHRS and CDR2 is YFSETQ. Deletions cut 8 bases from V and 5 bases from J, with 17 bases between. Complete variable domain (other parts from reference TRBV5-1 and TRBJ2-7): KAGVTQTPRYLIKTRGQQVTLSCSPISGHRSVSWYQQTPGQGLQFLFEYFSETQRNKGNFPGRFSGRQFSNSRSEMNVSTLELGDSALYLCASTRSRGHEQYFGPGTRLTVT.

The rearrangement uses TRBV20-1 and TRBJ1-2; 9 bases map to TRBD1. Trimming at V came to 3 bases and at J to 4 bases, leaving 21 bases not matched to a gene. Germline loops: CDR1 DFQATT, CDR2 SNEGSKA (reference sequence). The CDR3 runs to 19 residues. CDR3 nucleotide sequence: TGCAGTGCTAGGACTACCGGTCCCTCCCCGGGACAGGGTATCTATGGCTACACCTTC. Its translation: CSARTTGPSPGQGIYGYTF.